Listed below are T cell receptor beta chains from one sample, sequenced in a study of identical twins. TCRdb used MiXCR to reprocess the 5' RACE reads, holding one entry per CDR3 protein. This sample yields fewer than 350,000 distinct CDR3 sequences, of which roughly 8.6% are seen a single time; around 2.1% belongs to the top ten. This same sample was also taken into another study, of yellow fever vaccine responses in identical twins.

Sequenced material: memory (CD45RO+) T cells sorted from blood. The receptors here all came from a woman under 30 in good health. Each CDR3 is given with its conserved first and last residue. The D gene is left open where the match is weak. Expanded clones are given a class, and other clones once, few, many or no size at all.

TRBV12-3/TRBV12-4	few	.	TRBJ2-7	CASSLRAGYREQYF	TGTGCCAGCAGTTTACGGGCAGGGTATCGCGAGCAGTACTTC
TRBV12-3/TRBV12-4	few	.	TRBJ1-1	CASSRRGGSEAFF	TGTGCCAGCAGCCGTCGGGGGGGCTCTGAAGCTTTCTTT
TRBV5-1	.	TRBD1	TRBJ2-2	CASSPQGANIGKRELFF	TGCGCCAGCAGCCCGCAGGGGGCGAATATAGGTAAAAGGGAGCTGTTTTTT
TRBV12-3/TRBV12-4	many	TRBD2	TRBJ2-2	CASWTGGTGELFF	TGTGCCAGCTGGACGGGGGGGACCGGGGAGCTGTTTTTT
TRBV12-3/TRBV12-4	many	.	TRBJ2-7	CASSFLSGQGHEQYF	TGTGCCAGCAGTTTTCTGTCGGGTCAGGGGCACGAGCAGTACTTC
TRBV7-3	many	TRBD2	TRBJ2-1	CASAPTSGAYNEQFF	TGTGCCAGCGCTCCGACTAGCGGGGCTTACAATGAGCAGTTCTTC
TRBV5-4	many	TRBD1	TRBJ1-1	CASSARDRANTEAFF	TGTGCCAGCAGTGCCCGGGACAGGGCGAACACTGAAGCTTTCTTT
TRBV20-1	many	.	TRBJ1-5	CSARDLVSNQPQHF	TGCAGTGCTAGAGATCTAGTTAGCAATCAGCCCCAGCATTTT
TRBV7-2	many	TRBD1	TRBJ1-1	CASSLRQGGMNTEAFF	TGTGCCAGCAGCTTACGACAGGGGGGCATGAACACTGAAGCTTTCTTT
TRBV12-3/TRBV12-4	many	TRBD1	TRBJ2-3	CASSFRGISTDTQYF	TGTGCCAGCAGTTTCAGGGGGATCAGCACAGATACGCAGTATTTT
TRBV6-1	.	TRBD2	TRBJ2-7	CASSEAYSGSFYEQYF	TGTGCCAGCAGTGAAGCGTACAGCGGGAGTTTCTACGAGCAGTACTTC
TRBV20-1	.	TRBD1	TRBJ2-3	CSARSTGTSTDTQYF	TGCAGTGCTAGATCGACAGGGACAAGCACAGATACGCAGTATTTT
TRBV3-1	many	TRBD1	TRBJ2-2	CASNQGQGGTGELFF	TGTGCCAGCAACCAGGGACAGGGCGGCACCGGGGAGCTGTTTTTT
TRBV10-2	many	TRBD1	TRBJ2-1	CASSGTGTAGTSSYNEQFF	TGCGCCAGCAGCGGGACAGGGACGGCGGGAACAAGCTCCTACAATGAGCAGTTCTTC
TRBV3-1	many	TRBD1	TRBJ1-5	CASSPDRGGQPQHF	TGTGCCAGCAGCCCCGACAGGGGCGGTCAGCCCCAGCATTTT
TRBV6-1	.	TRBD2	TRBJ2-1	CASSLRGVANEQFF	TGTGCCAGCAGCCTACGGGGGGTGGCTAATGAGCAGTTCTTC
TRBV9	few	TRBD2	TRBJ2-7	CASSVGLAGDYEQYF	TGTGCCAGCAGCGTAGGACTAGCGGGAGACTACGAGCAGTACTTC
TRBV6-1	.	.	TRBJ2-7	CASSPPGTNEQYF	TGTGCCAGCAGTCCACCCGGGACAAACGAGCAGTACTTC
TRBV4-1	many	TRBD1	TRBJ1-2	CASSTGTGLKGYTF	TGCGCCAGCAGCACCGGGACAGGGCTAAAAGGCTACACCTTC
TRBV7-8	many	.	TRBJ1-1	CASSPQPGRFEAFF	TGTGCCAGCAGCCCGCAACCGGGACGTTTTGAAGCTTTCTTT
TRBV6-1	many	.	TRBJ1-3	CASSDGWISGNTIYF	TGTGCCAGCAGTGACGGATGGATCTCTGGAAACACCATATATTTT
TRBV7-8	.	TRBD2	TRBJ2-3	CASSLVPGLVGDTQYF	TGTGCCAGCAGCTTAGTCCCCGGACTAGTTGGAGATACGCAGTATTTT
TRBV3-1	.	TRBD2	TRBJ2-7	CASSQPLAELPYEQYF	TGTGCCAGCAGCCAACCACTAGCGGAACTCCCCTACGAGCAGTACTTC
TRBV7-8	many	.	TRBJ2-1	CASTGSSYNEQFF	TGTGCCAGCACAGGGAGCTCCTACAATGAGCAGTTCTTC
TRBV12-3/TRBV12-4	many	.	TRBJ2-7	CASSGGRYYEQYF	TGTGCCAGCAGCGGCGGCCGTTACTACGAGCAGTACTTC
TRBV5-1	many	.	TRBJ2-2	CASSHTPMTRGTGELFF	TGCGCCAGCAGCCACACCCCCATGACTAGAGGGACCGGGGAGCTGTTTTTT
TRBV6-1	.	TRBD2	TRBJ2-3	CASSGRTSGIGDTQYF	TGTGCCAGCAGTGGACGGACTAGCGGGATTGGAGATACGCAGTATTTT
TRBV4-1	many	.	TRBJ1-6	CASSQETGYNSPLHF	TGCGCCAGCAGCCAAGAAACAGGGTATAATTCACCCCTCCACTTT
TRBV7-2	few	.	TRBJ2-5	CASSPPPLADQETQYF	TGTGCCAGCAGCCCCCCCCCTCTAGCCGATCAAGAGACCCAGTACTTC
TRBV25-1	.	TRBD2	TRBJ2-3	CASSEYQRTSVSTDTQYF	TGTGCCAGCAGTGAATATCAAAGGACTAGCGTTAGCACAGATACGCAGTATTTT
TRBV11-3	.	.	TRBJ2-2	CASSLGGLSTGELFF	TGTGCCAGCAGCTTAGGCGGACTATCCACCGGGGAGCTGTTTTTT
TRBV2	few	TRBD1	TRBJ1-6	CASTLDRVRNSPLHF	TGTGCCAGCACCCTTGACAGGGTGAGGAATTCACCCCTCCACTTT
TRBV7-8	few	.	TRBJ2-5	CASSSQLGAWGTQYF	TGTGCCAGCAGTTCCCAACTAGGCGCATGGGGGACCCAGTACTTC
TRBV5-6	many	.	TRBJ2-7	CASSLADEQYF	TGTGCCAGCAGCTTAGCTGACGAGCAGTACTTC
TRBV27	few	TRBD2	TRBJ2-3	CASSLIAATSGRSDTQYF	TGTGCCAGCAGTTTGATAGCGGCGACTAGCGGGAGGTCAGATACGCAGTATTTT
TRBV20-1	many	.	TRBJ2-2	CSARGNQAPGELFF	TGCAGTGCTAGAGGCAACCAGGCCCCCGGGGAGCTGTTTTTT
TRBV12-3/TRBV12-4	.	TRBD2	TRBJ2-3	CASSLVVEGLAGGPFNTDTQYF	TGTGCCAGCAGTTTAGTCGTTGAGGGACTAGCGGGAGGGCCCTTTAACACAGATACGCAGTATTTT
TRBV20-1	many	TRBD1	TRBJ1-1	CSAHRGQYTEAFF	TGCAGTGCCCACAGGGGACAATACACTGAAGCTTTCTTT
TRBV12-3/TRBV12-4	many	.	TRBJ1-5	CASSPGGVVPQHF	TGTGCCAGCAGCCCTGGCGGGGTTGTGCCCCAGCATTTT
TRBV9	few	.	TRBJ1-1	CASSALDANTEAFF	TGTGCCAGCAGCGCCTTGGACGCGAACACTGAAGCTTTCTTT
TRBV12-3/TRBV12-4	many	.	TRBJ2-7	CASSPTPGLVYEQYF	TGTGCCAGCAGCCCGACTCCGGGACTCGTCTACGAGCAGTACTTC
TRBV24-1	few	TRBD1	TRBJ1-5	CATSDGTAYSNQPQHF	TGTGCCACCAGTGACGGGACAGCCTATAGCAATCAGCCCCAGCATTTT
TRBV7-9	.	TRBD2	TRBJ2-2	CTSSRRTSRNTRELFF	TGTACCAGCAGTCGACGGACTAGCCGGAACACCAGGGAGCTGTTTTTT
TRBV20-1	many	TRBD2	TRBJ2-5	CSARGLAGRETQYF	TGCAGTGCTAGAGGACTAGCGGGACGAGAGACCCAGTACTTC
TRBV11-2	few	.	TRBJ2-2	CASSYSSGSGELFF	TGTGCCAGCAGCTATTCTAGTGGCTCCGGGGAGCTGTTTTTT
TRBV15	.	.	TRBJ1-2	CATSRTQGSYGYTF	TGTGCCACCAGCCGCACCCAGGGGTCCTATGGCTACACCTTC
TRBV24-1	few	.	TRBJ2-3	CATSDFRRGGTDTQYF	TGTGCCACCAGTGATTTTAGGCGGGGAGGCACAGATACGCAGTATTTT
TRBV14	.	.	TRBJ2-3	CASSQGGLITDTQYF	TGTGCCAGCAGCCAAGGGGGACTTATCACAGATACGCAGTATTTT
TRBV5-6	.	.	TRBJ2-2	CASSPLRGPTGELFF	TGTGCCAGCAGCCCCCTGCGGGGGCCCACCGGGGAGCTGTTTTTT
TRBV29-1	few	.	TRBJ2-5	CSVAVGGAGETQYF	TGCAGCGTTGCGGTGGGGGGCGCGGGTGAGACCCAGTACTTC
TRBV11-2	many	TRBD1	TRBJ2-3	CASSWGQSTDTQYF	TGTGCCAGCAGCTGGGGACAGAGCACAGATACGCAGTATTTT
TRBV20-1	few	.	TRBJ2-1	CSAMGRGSSYNEQFF	TGCAGTGCTATGGGGAGGGGGAGCTCCTACAATGAGCAGTTCTTC
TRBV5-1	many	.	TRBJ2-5	CASSSSGETQYF	TGCGCCAGCAGTTCGTCCGGGGAGACCCAGTACTTC